Detailed here is one TCR beta chain. Its antigen is not identified. Donor samples were obtained from healthy Caucasian individuals from Russia, aged about 6 to 95. Isolation recovered at least 6.5 million PBMCs from every sample. The CDR3 runs to 14 residues. J gave up 5 bases and V 6 bases, and 8 bases lay outside the gene matches. The data stem from a study of blood T cells in healthy people across ages. Whole-study results and caveats: Per-million-T-cell TCR beta diversity fell roughly linearly with age.

A second PCR of roughly 7 to 11 cycles used a sample-barcoded 5' primer and a J-beta primer mix. TCRdb re-analysed the 5' RACE reads in MiXCR, keeping a single row per CDR3 protein. The table shows 800,000 to 1,000,000 distinct CDR3 sequences, with roughly 52% occurring only once. The sample was blood. The genes are TRBV12-3 or TRBV12-4 and TRBJ2-3, with 7 bases matching TRBD2. The clonotype comes from a man aged 30 to 45 in good health. In DNA form, the CDR3 reads TGTGCCAGCAGCTCCCCGACTAGCCGAGATACGCAGTATTTT. This sequence encodes CASSSPTSRDTQYF.